This T cell receptor (beta chain) was retrieved from a study of blood T cell repertoires in COVID-19. Study-level background: From T cells, B-cell-depleted T cells, or PBMCs came the material, which was cDNA or gDNA.

In the original processing: Reference gene primer amplification gave estimated nucleated cell counts. Data came from immunoSEQ multiplex PCR; TCRdb stores just in-frame clones and leaves some out. V, J and clone size were drawn from that table, and D and trimming were deduced from the DNA. The repertoire has 200,000 to 250,000 clones, approximately 84% of them found once; the top ten carry roughly 15%. The CDR3 consists of 15 residues. The germline gives CDR1 MDHEN, CDR2 SYDVKM. The V gene end was trimmed by 7 bases and the J gene end by 2 bases; junction bases not matched to a gene: 6. Sequenced sample: PBMCs or T cells enriched from blood (not recorded which). This TCR derives from a man aged 40-49 years who had recovered from COVID-19. This chain links TRBV28 with TRBJ2-3; TRBD2 aligns across 10 bases. The CDR3 nucleotides are TGTGCCAGCACCACTAGCGGGGAAGTCACAGATACGCAGTATTTT. This encodes CASTTSGEVTDTQYF.